This TCR beta chain derives from a study of blood T cells in healthy people across ages. V lost 6 bases and J 0 bases, leaving 12 bases between the germline ends. In germline, CDR1 is SEHNR, CDR2 FQNEAQ (reference sequence). The CDR3 contains 14 residues. This clonotype was detected many times. Its antigen is still unknown. Each sample gave at least 6.5 million isolated PBMCs. Primers used in a second PCR of roughly 7 to 11 cycles were a sample-barcoded 5' primer and a J-beta primer mix. Sequencing recovered at least 2.5 million CDR3-containing paired-end reads from each sample. MiXCR, run by TCRdb on the 5' RACE reads, gives a single entry per CDR3 protein. The sample holds about 1.4 million distinct CDR3 sequences, approximately 63% seen once. Study conclusions and caveats: The study found more naive CD4+ cells and higher diversity in long-lived than aged donors.

The sequenced material came from blood. This sequence originates from a man between 18 and 29 years old in good health. The rearrangement links TRBV7-9 to TRBJ2-7; D may correspond to TRBD1 or TRBD2 (5 bases each). DNA of the CDR3: TGTGCCAGCAGTCTCCCGGGGCTCTCCTACGAGCAGTACTTC. Its translation is CASSLPGLSYEQYF.